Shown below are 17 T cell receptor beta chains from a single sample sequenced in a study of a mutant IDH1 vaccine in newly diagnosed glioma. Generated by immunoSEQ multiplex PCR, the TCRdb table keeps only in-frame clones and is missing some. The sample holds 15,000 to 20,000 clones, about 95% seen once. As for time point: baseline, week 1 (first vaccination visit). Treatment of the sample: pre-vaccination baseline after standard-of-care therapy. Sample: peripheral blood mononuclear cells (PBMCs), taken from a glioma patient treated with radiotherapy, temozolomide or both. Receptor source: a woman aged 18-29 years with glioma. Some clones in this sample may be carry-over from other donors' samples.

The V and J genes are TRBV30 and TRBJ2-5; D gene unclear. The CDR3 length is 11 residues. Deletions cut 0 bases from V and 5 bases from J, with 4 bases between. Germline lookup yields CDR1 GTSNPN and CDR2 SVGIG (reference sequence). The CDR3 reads CAWSVSETQYF. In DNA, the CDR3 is TGTGCCTGGAGTGTAAGCGAGACCCAGTACTTC.

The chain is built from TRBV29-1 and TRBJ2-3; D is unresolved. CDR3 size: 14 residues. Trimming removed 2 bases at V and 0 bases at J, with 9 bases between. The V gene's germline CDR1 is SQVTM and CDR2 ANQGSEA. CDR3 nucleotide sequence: TGCAGCGTTGAAATCCCGGACAGCACAGATACGCAGTATTTT. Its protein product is CSVEIPDSTDTQYF.

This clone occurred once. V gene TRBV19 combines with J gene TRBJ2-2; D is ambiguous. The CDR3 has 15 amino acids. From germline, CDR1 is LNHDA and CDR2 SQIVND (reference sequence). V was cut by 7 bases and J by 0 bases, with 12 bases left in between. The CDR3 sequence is CASIEAGPNTGELFF. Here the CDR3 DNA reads TGTGCCAGTATAGAGGCAGGTCCGAACACCGGGGAGCTGTTTTTT. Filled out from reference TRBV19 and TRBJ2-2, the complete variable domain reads DGGITQSPKYLFRKEGQNVTLSCEQNLNHDAMYWYRQDPGQGLRLIYYSQIVNDFQKGDIAEGYSVSREKKESFPLTVTSAQKNPTAFYLCASIEAGPNTGELFFGEGSRLTVL.

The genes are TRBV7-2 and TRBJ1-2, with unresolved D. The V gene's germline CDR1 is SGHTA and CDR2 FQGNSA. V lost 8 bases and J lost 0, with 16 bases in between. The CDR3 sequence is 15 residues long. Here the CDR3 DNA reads TGTGCCAGCCAACGCCCGGCGGGCCCTAACTATGGCTACACCTTC. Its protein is CASQRPAGPNYGYTF.

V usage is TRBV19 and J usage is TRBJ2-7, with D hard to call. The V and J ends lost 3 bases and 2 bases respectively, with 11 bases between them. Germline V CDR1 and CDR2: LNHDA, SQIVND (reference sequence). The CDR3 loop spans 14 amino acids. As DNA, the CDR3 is TGTGCCAGTAGTATTATAGGCGATGCCTACGAGCAGTACTTC. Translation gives CASSIIGDAYEQYF. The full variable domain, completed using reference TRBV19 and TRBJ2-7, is DGGITQSPKYLFRKEGQNVTLSCEQNLNHDAMYWYRQDPGQGLRLIYYSQIVNDFQKGDIAEGYSVSREKKESFPLTVTSAQKNPTAFYLCASSIIGDAYEQYFGPGTRLTVT.

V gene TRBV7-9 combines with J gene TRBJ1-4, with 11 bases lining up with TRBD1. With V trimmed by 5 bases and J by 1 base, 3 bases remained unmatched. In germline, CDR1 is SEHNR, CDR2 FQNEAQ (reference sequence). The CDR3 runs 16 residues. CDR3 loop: CASSHGTGGTNEKLFF. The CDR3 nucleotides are TGTGCCAGCAGCCACGGGACAGGGGGAACTAATGAAAAACTGTTTTTT.

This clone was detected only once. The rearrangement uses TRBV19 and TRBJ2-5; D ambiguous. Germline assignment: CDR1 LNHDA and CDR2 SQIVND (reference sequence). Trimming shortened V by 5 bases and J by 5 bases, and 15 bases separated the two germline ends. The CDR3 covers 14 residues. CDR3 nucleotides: TGTGCCAGTAGTCTTGGACGTCTCCGGGAGACCCAGTACTTC. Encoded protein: CASSLGRLRETQYF.

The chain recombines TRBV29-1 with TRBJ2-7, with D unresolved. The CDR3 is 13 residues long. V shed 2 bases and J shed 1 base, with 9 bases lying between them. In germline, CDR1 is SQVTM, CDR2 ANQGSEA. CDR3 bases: TGCAGCGTTGAAAACAGCCTTTCCTACGAGCAGTACTTC. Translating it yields CSVENSLSYEQYF.

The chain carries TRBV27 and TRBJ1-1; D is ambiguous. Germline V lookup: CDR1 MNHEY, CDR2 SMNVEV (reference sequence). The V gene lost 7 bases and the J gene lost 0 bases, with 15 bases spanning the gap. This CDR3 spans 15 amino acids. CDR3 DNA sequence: TGTGCCAGCATTGGTAGAATTGGCTTGAACACTGAAGCTTTCTTT. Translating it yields CASIGRIGLNTEAFF.

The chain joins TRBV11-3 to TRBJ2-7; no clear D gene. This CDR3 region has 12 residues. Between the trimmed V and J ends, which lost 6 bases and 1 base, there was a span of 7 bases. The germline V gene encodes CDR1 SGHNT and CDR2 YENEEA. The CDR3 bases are TGTGCCAGCAGTAAACCTTCCTACGAGCAGTACTTC. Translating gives CASSKPSYEQYF.

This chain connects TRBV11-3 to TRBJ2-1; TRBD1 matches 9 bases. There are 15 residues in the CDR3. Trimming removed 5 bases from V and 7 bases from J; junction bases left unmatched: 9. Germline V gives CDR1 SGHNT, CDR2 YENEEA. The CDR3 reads CASSPGQGIRNEQFF. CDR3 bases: TGTGCCAGCAGCCCCGGACAGGGGATTAGGAATGAGCAGTTCTTC.

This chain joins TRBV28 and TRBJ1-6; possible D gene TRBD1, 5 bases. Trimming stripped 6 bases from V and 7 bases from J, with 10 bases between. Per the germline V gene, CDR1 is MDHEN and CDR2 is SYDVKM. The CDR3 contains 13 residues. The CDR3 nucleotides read TGTGCCAGCAGGGGGGGAACCAATTCACCCCTCCACTTT. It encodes CASRGGTNSPLHF.

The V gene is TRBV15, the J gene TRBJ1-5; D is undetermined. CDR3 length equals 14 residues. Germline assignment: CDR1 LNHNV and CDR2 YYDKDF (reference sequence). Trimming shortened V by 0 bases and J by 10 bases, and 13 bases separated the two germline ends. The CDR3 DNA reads TGTGCCACCAGCAGAGATCTAGAACAGCCCCCCCAGCATTTT. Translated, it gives CATSRDLEQPPQHF.

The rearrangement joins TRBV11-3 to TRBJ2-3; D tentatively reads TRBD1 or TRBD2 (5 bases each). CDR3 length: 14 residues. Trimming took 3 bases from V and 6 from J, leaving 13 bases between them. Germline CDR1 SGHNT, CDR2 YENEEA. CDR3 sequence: CASSLHREGDTQYF. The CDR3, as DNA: TGTGCCAGCAGCTTGCATAGAGAGGGGGATACGCAGTATTTT.

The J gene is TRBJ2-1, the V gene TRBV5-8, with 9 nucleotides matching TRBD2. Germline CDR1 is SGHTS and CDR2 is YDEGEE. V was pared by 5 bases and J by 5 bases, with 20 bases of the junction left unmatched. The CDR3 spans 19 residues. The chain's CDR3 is CASRPISTSGDIRNNEQFF. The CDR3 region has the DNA TGTGCCAGCAGACCCATCTCGACTAGCGGAGATATAAGAAACAATGAGCAGTTCTTC. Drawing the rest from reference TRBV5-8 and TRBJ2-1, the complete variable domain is EAGVTQSPTHLIKTRGQQATLRCSPISGHTSVYWYQQALGLGLQFLLWYDEGEERNRGNFPPRFSGRQFPNYSSELNVNALELEDSALYLCASRPISTSGDIRNNEQFFGPGTRLTVL.

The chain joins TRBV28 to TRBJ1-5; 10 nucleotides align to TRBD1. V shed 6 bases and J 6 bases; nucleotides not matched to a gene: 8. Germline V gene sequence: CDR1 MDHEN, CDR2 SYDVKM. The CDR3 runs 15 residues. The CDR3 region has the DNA TGTGCCAGCAGAAGACAGGGGGCACTAGGTCAGCCCCAGCATTTT. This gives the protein CASRRQGALGQPQHF. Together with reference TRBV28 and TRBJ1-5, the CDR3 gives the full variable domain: DVKVTQSSRYLVKRTGEKVFLECVQDMDHENMFWYRQDPGLGLRLIYFSYDVKMKEKGDIPEGYSVSREKKERFSLILESASTNQTSMYLCASRRQGALGQPQHFGDGTRLSIL.

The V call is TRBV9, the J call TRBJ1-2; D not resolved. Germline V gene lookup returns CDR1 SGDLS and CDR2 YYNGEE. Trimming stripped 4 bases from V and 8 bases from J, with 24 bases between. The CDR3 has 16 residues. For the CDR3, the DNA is TGTGCCAGCAGCCCATCCTCCGGCGGAGGACTATGGGGCTACACCTTC. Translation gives CASSPSSGGGLWGYTF.